The next 7 T cell receptor beta chains were all read from a single sample in a study of blood T cell repertoires in COVID-19. Sequencing was performed with immunoSEQ multiplex PCR; in TCRdb, only in-frame clones are kept and a portion is missing. The table lists approximately 120,000 clones, 70% to 90% of them singletons. The sample comprised peripheral blood. These TCRs come from a woman aged 45-60 years who had recovered from COVID-19.

The gene calls are TRBV5-1 and TRBJ2-7; D not resolved. The CDR3 totals 13 residues. In germline, CDR1 is SGHRS, CDR2 YFSETQ. V shed 0 bases and J shed 3 bases, with 7 bases lying between them. This CDR3 is CASSLGSVYEQYF. CDR3 nucleotides: TGCGCCAGCAGCTTGGGAAGCGTCTACGAGCAGTACTTC.

The gene calls are TRBV5-8 and TRBJ1-2; D not resolved. Germline V CDR1 and CDR2: SGHTS, YDEGEE. Trimming took 4 bases from V and 8 from J, leaving 21 bases between them. The CDR3 spans 15 residues. CDR3 sequence (DNA): TGTGCCAGCAGCACCGGTCGTCACCCCAACTCGGGCTACACCTTC. Amino acid sequence: CASSTGRHPNSGYTF.

This clone was counted ten times or more. The sample has other DNA sequences that encode this CDR3 too. The chain carries TRBV7-3 and TRBJ1-1; 10 positions agree with TRBD1. The J segment lost 0 bases and the V segment lost 3 bases, leaving 1 base of the junction unmatched. This CDR3 comprises 15 residues. In germline, CDR1 is SGHTA, CDR2 FQGTGA. CDR3 loop: CASSLGQGMNTEAFF. The DNA for the CDR3 is TGTGCCAGCAGCTTGGGACAGGGGATGAACACTGAAGCTTTCTTT.

The chain recombines TRBV21-1 with TRBJ1-2; the table's D call, TRBD1, was not checked against the DNA. TRBV21-1 is a listed pseudogene. CDR3 length equals 14 residues. Here the CDR3 DNA reads TGTGCCAGCAGCAAACGAGAAACAGGGGATGGCTACACCTTC. This translates into CASSKRETGDGYTF.

The J gene is TRBJ1-2, the V gene TRBV7-2; D call uncertain. CDR1 is SGHTA, CDR2 FQGNSA, per germline. Between the trimmed V and J ends, which lost 2 bases and 0 bases, there was a span of 4 bases. The CDR3 consists of 13 residues. The CDR3 DNA is TGTGCCAGCAGCTTAAACACTAACTATGGCTACACCTTC. Its translation is CASSLNTNYGYTF.

This clone turned up a few times. The J gene is TRBJ2-1, the V gene TRBV10-3; 9 nucleotides line up with TRBD2. This CDR3 spans 14 amino acids. In germline, CDR1 is ENHRY, CDR2 SYGVKD. With V trimmed by 7 bases and J by 0 bases, 1 base remained unmatched. The DNA for the CDR3 is TGTGCCATCAAAGCGGGAGGCTCCTACAATGAGCAGTTCTTC. Its translation: CAIKAGGSYNEQFF.

The V and J genes are TRBV2 and TRBJ1-2; maybe TRBD1 (5 bases). The CDR3 loop spans 14 amino acids. Trimming pared 0 bases from V and 2 bases from J, leaving 7 bases between. Germline loops: CDR1 SNHLY, CDR2 FYNNEI. The CDR3 loop is CASSEARGNYGYTF. Written as DNA, the CDR3 is TGTGCCAGCAGTGAAGCACGGGGGAACTATGGCTACACCTTC.